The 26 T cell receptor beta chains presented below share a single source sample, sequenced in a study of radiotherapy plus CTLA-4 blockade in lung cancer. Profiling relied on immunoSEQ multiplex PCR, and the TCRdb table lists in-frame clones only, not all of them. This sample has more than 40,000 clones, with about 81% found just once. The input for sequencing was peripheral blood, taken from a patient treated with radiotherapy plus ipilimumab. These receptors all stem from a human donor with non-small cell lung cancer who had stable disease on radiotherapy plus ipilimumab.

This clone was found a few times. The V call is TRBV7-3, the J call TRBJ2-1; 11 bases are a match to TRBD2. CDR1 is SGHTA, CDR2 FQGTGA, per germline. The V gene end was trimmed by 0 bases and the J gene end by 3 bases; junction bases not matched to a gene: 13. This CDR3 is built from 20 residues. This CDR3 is CASSLTDPRRLAGSYNEQFF. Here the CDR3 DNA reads TGTGCCAGCAGCTTAACGGACCCTCGGAGACTAGCGGGAAGCTACAATGAGCAGTTCTTC.

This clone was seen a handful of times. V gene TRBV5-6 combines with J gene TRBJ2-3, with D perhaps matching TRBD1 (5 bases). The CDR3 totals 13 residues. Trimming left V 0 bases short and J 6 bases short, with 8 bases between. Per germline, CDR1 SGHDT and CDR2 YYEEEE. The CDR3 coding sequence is TGTGCCAGCAGCTTGGCAGGGCGGGATACGCAGTATTTT. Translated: CASSLAGRDTQYF.

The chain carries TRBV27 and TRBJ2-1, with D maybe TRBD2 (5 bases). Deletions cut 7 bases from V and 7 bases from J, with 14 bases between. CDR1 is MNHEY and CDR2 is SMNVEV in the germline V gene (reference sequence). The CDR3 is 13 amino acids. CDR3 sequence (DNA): TGTGCCAGCAATCCCGGACTTACTAATGAGCAGTTCTTC. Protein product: CASNPGLTNEQFF.

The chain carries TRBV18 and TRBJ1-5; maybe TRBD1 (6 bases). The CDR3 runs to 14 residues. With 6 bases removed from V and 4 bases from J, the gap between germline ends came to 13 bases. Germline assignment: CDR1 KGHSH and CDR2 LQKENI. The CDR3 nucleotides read TGTGCCAGCTCGCCTGCCCAGGGGAATCAGCCCCAGCATTTT. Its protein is CASSPAQGNQPQHF.

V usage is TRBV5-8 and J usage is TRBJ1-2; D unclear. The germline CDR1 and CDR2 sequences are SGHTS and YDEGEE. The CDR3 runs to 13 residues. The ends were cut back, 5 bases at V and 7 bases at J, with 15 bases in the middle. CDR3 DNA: TGTGCCAGCAGGGTCCGTGGCGGGTCTGGCTACACCTTC. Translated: CASRVRGGSGYTF.

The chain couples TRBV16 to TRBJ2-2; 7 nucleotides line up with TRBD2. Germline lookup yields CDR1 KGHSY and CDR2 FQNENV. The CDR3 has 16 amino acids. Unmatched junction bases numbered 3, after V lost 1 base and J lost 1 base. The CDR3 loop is CASSQLAGRNTGELFF. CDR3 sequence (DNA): TGTGCCAGCAGCCAATTAGCGGGTAGGAACACCGGGGAGCTGTTTTTT.

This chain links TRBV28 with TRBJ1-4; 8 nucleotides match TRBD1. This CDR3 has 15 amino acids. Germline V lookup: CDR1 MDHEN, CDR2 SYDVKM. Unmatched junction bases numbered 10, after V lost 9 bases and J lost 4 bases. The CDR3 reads CASKAGGNFNEKLFF. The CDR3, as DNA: TGTGCCAGTAAGGCAGGGGGCAATTTTAATGAAAAACTGTTTTTT.

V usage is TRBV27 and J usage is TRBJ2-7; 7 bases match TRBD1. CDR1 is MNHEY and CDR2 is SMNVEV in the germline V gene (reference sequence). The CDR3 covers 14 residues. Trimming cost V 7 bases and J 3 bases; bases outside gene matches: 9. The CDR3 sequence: CASTETGTHYEQYF. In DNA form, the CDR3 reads TGTGCCAGCACCGAGACAGGGACCCACTACGAGCAGTACTTC.

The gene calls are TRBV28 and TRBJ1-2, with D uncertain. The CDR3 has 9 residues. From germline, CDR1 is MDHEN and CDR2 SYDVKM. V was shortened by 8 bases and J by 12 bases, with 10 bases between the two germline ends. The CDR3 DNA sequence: TGTGCCAGCCCCGATGCTAACACCTTC. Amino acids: CASPDANTF.

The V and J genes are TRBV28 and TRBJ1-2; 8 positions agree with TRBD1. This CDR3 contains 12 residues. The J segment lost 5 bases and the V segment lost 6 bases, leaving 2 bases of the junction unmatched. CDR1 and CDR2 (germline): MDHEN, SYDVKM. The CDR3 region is CASRGQVYGYTF. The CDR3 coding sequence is TGTGCCAGCAGGGGACAGGTTTATGGCTACACCTTC.

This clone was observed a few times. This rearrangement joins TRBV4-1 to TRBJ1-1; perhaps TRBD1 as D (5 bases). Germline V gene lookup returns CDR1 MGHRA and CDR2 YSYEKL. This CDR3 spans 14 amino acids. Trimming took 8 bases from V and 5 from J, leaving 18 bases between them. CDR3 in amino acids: CASRGTLKATEAFF. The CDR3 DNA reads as TGCGCCAGCCGCGGGACCCTAAAGGCGACTGAAGCTTTCTTT.

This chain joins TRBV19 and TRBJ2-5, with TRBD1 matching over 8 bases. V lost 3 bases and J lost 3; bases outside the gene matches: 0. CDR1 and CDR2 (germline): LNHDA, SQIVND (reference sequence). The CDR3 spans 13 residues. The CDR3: CASSMDREETQYF. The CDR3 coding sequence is TGTGCCAGTAGTATGGACAGGGAAGAGACCCAGTACTTC.

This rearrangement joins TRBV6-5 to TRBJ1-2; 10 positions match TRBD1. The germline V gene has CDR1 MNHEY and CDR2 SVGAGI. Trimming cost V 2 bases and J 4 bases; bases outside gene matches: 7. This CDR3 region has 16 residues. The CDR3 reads CASSYTRTGGGYGYTF. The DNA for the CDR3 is TGTGCCAGCAGTTACACGAGGACAGGGGGTGGCTATGGCTACACCTTC.

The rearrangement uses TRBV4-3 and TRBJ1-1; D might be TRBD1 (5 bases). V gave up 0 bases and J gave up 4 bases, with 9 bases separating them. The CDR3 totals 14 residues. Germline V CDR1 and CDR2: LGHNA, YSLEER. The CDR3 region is CASSQDTGGTEAFF. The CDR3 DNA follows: TGCGCCAGCAGCCAAGATACGGGGGGCACTGAAGCTTTCTTT.

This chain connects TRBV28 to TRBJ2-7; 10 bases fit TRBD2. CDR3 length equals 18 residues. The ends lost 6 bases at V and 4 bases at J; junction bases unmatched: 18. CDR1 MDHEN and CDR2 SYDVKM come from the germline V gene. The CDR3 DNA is TGTGCCAGCAGCTACACTACCTCCGGGACTAGCGCCCAATACGAGCAGTACTTC. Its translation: CASSYTTSGTSAQYEQYF.

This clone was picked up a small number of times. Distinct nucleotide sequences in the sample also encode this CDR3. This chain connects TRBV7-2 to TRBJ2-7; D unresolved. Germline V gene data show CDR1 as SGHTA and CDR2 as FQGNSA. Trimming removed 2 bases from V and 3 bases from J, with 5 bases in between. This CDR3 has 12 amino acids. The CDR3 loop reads CASSLSSYEQYF. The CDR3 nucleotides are TGTGCCAGCAGCTTAAGTAGCTACGAGCAGTACTTC.

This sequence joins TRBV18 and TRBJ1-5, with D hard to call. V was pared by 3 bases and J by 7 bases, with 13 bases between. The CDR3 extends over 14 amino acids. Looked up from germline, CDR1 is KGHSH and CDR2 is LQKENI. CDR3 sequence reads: CASSPRQAGQPQHF. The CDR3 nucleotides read TGTGCCAGCTCACCCCGACAAGCGGGACAGCCCCAGCATTTT.

CDR3 in amino acids: CASRTGPETQYF. In nucleotides, the CDR3 is TGTGCCAGCCGGACAGGGCCAGAGACCCAGTACTTC. V is TRBV6-1 and J is TRBJ2-5, with 8 bases that match TRBD1. Germline loops: CDR1 MNHNS, CDR2 SASEGT. CDR3 length: 12 amino acids. V was pared by 8 bases and J by 4 bases, with 3 bases of the junction left unmatched.

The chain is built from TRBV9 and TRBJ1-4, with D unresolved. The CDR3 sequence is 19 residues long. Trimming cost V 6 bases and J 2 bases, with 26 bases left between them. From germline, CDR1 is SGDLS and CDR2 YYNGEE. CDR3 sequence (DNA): TGTGCCAGCACCCCAAAGGGCTTCTCTCCAACGGGGACTAATGAAAAACTGTTTTTT. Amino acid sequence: CASTPKGFSPTGTNEKLFF.

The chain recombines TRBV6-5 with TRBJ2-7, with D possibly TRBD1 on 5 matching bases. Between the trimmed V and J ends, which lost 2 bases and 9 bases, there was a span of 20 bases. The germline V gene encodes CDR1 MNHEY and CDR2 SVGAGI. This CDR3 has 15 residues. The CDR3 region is CASSYGSGRVRSQYF. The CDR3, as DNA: TGTGCCAGCAGTTACGGATCGGGCAGGGTCAGATCGCAGTACTTC.

DNA of the CDR3: TGTGCCAGCAGTCTGACAGTCTATGGCTACACCTTC. Encoded protein: CASSLTVYGYTF. The rearrangement joins TRBV28 to TRBJ1-2; possible D gene TRBD1, 5 bases. CDR3 length: 12 amino acids. CDR1 and CDR2 from the germline V gene are MDHEN and SYDVKM. V lost 5 bases and J 4 bases, leaving 8 bases between the germline ends.

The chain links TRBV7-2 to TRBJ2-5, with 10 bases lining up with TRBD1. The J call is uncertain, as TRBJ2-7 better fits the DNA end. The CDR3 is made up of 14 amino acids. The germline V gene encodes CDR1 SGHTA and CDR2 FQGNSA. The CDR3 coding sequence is TGTGCCAGCAGTTCAGACAGGGGGCCCTACGAGCAGTACTTC. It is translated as CASSSDRGPYEQYF.

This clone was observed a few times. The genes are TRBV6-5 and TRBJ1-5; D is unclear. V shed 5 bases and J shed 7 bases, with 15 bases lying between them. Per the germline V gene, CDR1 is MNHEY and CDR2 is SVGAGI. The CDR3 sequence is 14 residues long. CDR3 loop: CASSDPRLTQPQHF. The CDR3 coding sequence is TGTGCCAGCAGTGACCCCAGGCTCACACAGCCCCAGCATTTT.

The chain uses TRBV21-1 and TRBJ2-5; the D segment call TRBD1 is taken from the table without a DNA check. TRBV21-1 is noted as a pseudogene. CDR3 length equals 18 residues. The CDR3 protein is CASSALTRTGVGQETQYF. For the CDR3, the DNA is TGTGCCAGCAGCGCCTTAACGCGCACAGGGGTGGGACAAGAGACCCAGTACTTC.

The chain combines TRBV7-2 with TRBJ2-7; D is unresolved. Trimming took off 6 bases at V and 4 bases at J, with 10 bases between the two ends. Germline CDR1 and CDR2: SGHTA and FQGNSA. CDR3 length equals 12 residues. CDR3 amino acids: CASSQTFYEQYF. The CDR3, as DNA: TGTGCCAGCAGTCAAACTTTTTACGAGCAGTACTTC. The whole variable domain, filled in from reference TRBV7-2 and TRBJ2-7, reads GAGVSQSPSNKVTEKGKDVELRCDPISGHTALYWYRQSLGQGLEFLIYFQGNSAPDKSGLPSDRFSAERTGGSVSTLTIQRTQQEDSAVYLCASSQTFYEQYFGPGTRLTVT.

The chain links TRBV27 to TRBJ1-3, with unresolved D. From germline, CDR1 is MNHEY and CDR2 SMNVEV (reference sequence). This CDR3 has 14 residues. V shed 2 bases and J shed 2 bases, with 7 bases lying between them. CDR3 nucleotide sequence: TGTGCCAGCAGTTTAGGCGGCACTGGAAACACCATATATTTT. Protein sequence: CASSLGGTGNTIYF.